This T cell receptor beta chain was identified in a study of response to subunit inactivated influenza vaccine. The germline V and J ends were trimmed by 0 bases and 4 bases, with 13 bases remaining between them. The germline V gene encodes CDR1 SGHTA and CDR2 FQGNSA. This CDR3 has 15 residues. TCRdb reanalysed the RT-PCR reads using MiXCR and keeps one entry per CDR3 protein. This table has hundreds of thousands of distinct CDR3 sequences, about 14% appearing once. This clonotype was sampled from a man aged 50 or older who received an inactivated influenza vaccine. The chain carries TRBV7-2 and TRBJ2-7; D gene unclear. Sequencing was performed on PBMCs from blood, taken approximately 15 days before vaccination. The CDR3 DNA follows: TGTGCCAGCAGCTTAGCCTTAGGCGGTTATTACGAGCAGTACTTC. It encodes CASSLALGGYYEQYF.